The 32 T cell receptor beta chains below come from one sample, sequenced in a study of Graves' ophthalmopathy and Graves' hyperthyroidism. For repertoire sequencing, the TCR beta CDR3 regions were amplified from RNA transcripts. HTBI primers primed a first-round RT-PCR, and a second-round multiplex PCR followed. TCRdb itself ran the multiplex PCR reads through MiXCR, one entry per CDR3 protein. The sample carries over 500,000 distinct CDR3 sequences, 22% recorded once. Sequences were obtained from peripheral blood. The source is a woman in her late teens or twenties with stable Graves' hyperthyroidism. Some clones in this sample may be carry-over from other donors' samples.

This clonotype was seen a single time. The rearrangement uses TRBV6-1 and TRBJ2-5; 10 nucleotides agree with TRBD1. The CDR3 loop spans 13 amino acids. Germline CDR1 is MNHNS and CDR2 is SASEGT. The trim removed 10 bases at V and 5 bases at J, leaving 7 bases unmatched. CDR3 DNA: TGTGCCATACGACAGGGGGCCTGGGAGACCCAGTACTTC. It translates to CAIRQGAWETQYF.

This clonotype was counted at least ten times. The rearrangement links TRBV28 to TRBJ1-1; the D gene is possibly TRBD1 (5 bases). Trimming left V 2 bases short and J 0 bases short, with 10 bases between. The CDR3 is 15 residues long. CDR1 MDHEN and CDR2 SYDVKM come from the germline V gene. The CDR3 coding sequence is TGTGCCAGCAGTTTAGGGGGAGCCATGAACACTGAAGCTTTCTTT. This sequence encodes CASSLGGAMNTEAFF.

CDR3 protein: CASSLGYSTDYNYGYTF. DNA for the CDR3: TGTGCCAGCAGTTTAGGTTATTCCACCGATTATAACTATGGCTACACCTTC. The rearrangement links TRBV27 to TRBJ1-2; D gene unclear. The CDR3 spans 17 residues. V was cut by 2 bases and J by 1 base, with 17 bases left in between. Germline V gives CDR1 MNHEY, CDR2 SMNVEV (reference sequence).

Ten or more counts support this clonotype. The gene calls are TRBV7-2 and TRBJ2-7, with D maybe TRBD2 (6 bases). The germline V gene encodes CDR1 SGHTA and CDR2 FQGNSA. Trimming shortened V by 1 base and J by 0 bases, and 13 bases separated the two germline ends. The CDR3 covers 16 residues. The CDR3 loop is CASSLGLGYSSYEQYF. The CDR3 DNA reads TGTGCCAGCAGCTTAGGACTAGGTTATAGCTCCTACGAGCAGTACTTC. Combining the CDR3 with reference TRBV7-2 and TRBJ2-7 gives the whole variable domain GAGVSQSPSNKVTEKGKDVELRCDPISGHTALYWYRQSLGQGLEFLIYFQGNSAPDKSGLPSDRFSAERTGGSVSTLTIQRTQQEDSAVYLCASSLGLGYSSYEQYFGPGTRLTVT.

The rearrangement uses TRBV20-1 and TRBJ2-7, with a tentative D call TRBD2 (6 bases). Trimming took 3 bases from V and 1 from J, leaving 19 bases between them. Germline CDR1 DFQATT, CDR2 SNEGSKA (reference sequence). The CDR3 spans 16 residues. The CDR3 coding sequence is TGCAGTGCTAGTAACCGCCGGGCTAGCGCTTCCTACGAGCAGTACTTC. It yields the protein CSASNRRASASYEQYF.

This clonotype was observed a few times. The gene calls are TRBV4-1 and TRBJ2-6; D call uncertain. The CDR3 contains 16 residues. Deletions cut 7 bases from V and 3 bases from J, with 16 bases between. CDR1 is MGHRA, CDR2 YSYEKL, per germline. CDR3 amino acids: CASKGGIGFGANVLTF. CDR3 nucleotides: TGCGCCAGCAAAGGCGGTATAGGCTTTGGGGCCAACGTCCTGACTTTC.

CDR3 residues: CASSSPDRGDTEAFF. CDR3 sequence (DNA): TGTGCCAGCAGCTCCCCGGACAGGGGCGACACTGAAGCTTTCTTT. The rearrangement joins TRBV11-2 to TRBJ1-1, with 9 bases lining up with TRBD1. J was trimmed by 3 bases and V by 4 bases; bases with no gene match: 6. The CDR3 extends over 15 amino acids. Per the germline V gene, CDR1 is SGHAT and CDR2 is FQNNGV.

This rearrangement joins TRBV29-1 to TRBJ2-5; the D gene could be TRBD1 or TRBD2 (5 bases each). V was clipped by 4 bases and J by 8 bases, with 17 bases between them. There are 13 residues in the CDR3. Germline-derived CDR1 and CDR2 are SQVTM and ANQGSEA. The DNA of the CDR3 is TGCAGCGTTGCCGAGGGGTGGCGAGACACCCAGTACTTC. Its translation: CSVAEGWRDTQYF.

The rearrangement uses TRBV11-1 and TRBJ2-7; 9 nucleotides line up with TRBD1. The V and J ends lost 6 bases and 7 bases, in that order; junction bases with no gene match: 7. Germline CDR1 reads SGHAT; CDR2 reads FQDESV (reference sequence). CDR3 length: 13 residues. In DNA form, the CDR3 reads TGTGCCAGCAGGTGGACAGGGGCAGGAGAGCAGTACTTC. It codes for CASRWTGAGEQYF.

The chain links TRBV20-1 to TRBJ1-3, with D unresolved. Trimming stripped 1 base from V and 0 bases from J, with 13 bases between. Germline V CDR1 and CDR2: DFQATT, SNEGSKA (reference sequence). This CDR3 spans 16 amino acids. Here the CDR3 reads CSARVVQRFSGNTIYF. CDR3 in DNA: TGCAGTGCTAGAGTGGTACAGAGATTCTCTGGAAACACCATATATTTT.

This clonotype has ten or more counts. The genes are TRBV12-5 and TRBJ2-7, with a weak D call TRBD1 (6 bases). CDR3 size: 14 residues. Germline V CDR1 and CDR2: LGHNT, FRNRAP. Trimming stripped 5 bases from V and 7 bases from J, with 18 bases between. As DNA, the CDR3 is TGTGCTAGTGGTCCCATCCGGGACAAGATAGAGCAGTACTTC. Translating gives CASGPIRDKIEQYF.

This clonotype came up many times. The V and J genes are TRBV13 and TRBJ1-5, with TRBD1 as a possible D gene (5 bases). The CDR3 covers 17 residues. The V and J ends lost 0 bases and 3 bases respectively, with 15 bases between them. Germline V gene lookup returns CDR1 PRHDT and CDR2 FYEKMQ (reference sequence). CDR3: CASSLGGEQGPNQPQHF. The DNA of the CDR3 is TGTGCCAGCAGCTTAGGAGGGGAACAAGGGCCCAATCAGCCCCAGCATTTT.

Ten or more counts support this clonotype. The chain employs TRBV12-5 and TRBJ2-4; a possible D gene is TRBD1 (5 bases). The germline V gene encodes CDR1 LGHNT and CDR2 FRNRAP. There are 17 residues in the CDR3. Deletions cut 1 base from V and 1 base from J, with 14 bases between. CDR3 in DNA: TGTGCTAGTGGTTTGGGGGGCCTACAAGGGGCCAAAAACATTCAGTACTTC. Translation: CASGLGGLQGAKNIQYF.

This clonotype was seen repeatedly, ten times or more. The rearrangement links TRBV5-1 to TRBJ1-1; tentatively, D is TRBD1 (5 bases). V lost 6 bases to trimming and J lost 9 bases, with 15 bases between them. This CDR3 is built from 12 residues. CDR1 and CDR2 from the germline V gene are SGHRS and YFSETQ. The CDR3 coding sequence is TGCGCCAGCATGGAAGAGGGGACGAAAGCTTTCTTT. This gives the protein CASMEEGTKAFF.

There are many counts of this clonotype. The chain links TRBV7-9 to TRBJ2-7; TRBD2 aligns across 9 bases. Germline CDR1 SEHNR, CDR2 FQNEAQ (reference sequence). The junction had 3 bases not matched to a gene; V was cut back by 1 base and J by 2 bases. The CDR3 is made up of 15 amino acids. CDR3 residues: CASSLVLAGAYEQYF. The CDR3 DNA is TGTGCCAGCAGCTTAGTTTTAGCGGGGGCCTACGAGCAGTACTTC.

A note on this clonotype: Mismatch with germline at one junction end may stem from a read error. The chain recombines TRBV19 with TRBJ1-2; a weak D match, TRBD1 (5 bases). This CDR3 comprises 13 residues. Germline CDR1 is LNHDA and CDR2 is SQIVND (reference sequence). The CDR3 DNA sequence: TGTGCCAGTAGTTCCGGGACGTATTATGGCTACTCCTTC. It translates to CASSSGTYYGYSF.

This clonotype was seen repeatedly, ten times or more. The junction and the germline gene differ at one end; a read error may be behind it. The rearrangement uses TRBV12-3 or TRBV12-4 and TRBJ2-2; no definite D call. The length of the CDR3 is 13 residues. In nucleotides, the CDR3 is TGTGCCGGCAGGCGGACGAACACCGGGGAGCTGTTTTTT. As protein: CAGRRTNTGELFF.

This clonotype was observed at least ten times. The chain has TRBV20-1 and TRBJ2-7; the D gene is possibly TRBD1 (6 bases). The length of the CDR3 is 14 residues. V lost 0 bases, J lost 5 bases, and 14 bases lay in between. Germline V CDR1 and CDR2: DFQATT, SNEGSKA (reference sequence). DNA of the CDR3: TGCAGTGCTAGAGATACAGGACAGAATGACGAGCAGTACTTC. Residues: CSARDTGQNDEQYF.

As regards this clonotype: One end of the junction varies from germline; a read error may be responsible. This chain uses TRBV2 with TRBJ2-2; 7 positions agree with TRBD2. In germline, CDR1 is SNHLY, CDR2 FYNNEI. CDR3 length: 15 amino acids. The CDR3: CANSERRGVGGELFF. The CDR3 DNA follows: TGTGCCAACAGTGAACGACGGGGGGTAGGCGGGGAGCTGTTTTTT.

The V and J genes are TRBV25-1 and TRBJ2-7; 9 bases match TRBD1. The germline V gene has CDR1 MGHDK and CDR2 SYGVNS. V shed 4 bases and J 0 bases; nucleotides not matched to a gene: 7. CDR3 size: 16 residues. CDR3 sequence reads: CASSALGQGGSYEQYF. CDR3 nucleotide sequence: TGTGCCAGCAGTGCCTTGGGACAGGGAGGCTCCTACGAGCAGTACTTC.

CDR3 sequence reads: CASSEFRTGVSNQPQHF. The CDR3 nucleotides are TGTGCCAGCAGTGAATTCCGTACAGGGGTGAGCAATCAGCCCCAGCATTTT. The rearrangement uses TRBV2 and TRBJ1-5; 7 bases agree with TRBD1. The germline CDR1 and CDR2 sequences are SNHLY and FYNNEI. This CDR3 has 17 residues. V lost 2 bases and J lost 1; bases outside the gene matches: 8.

In its sample, this clonotype was seen many times. The chain links TRBV6-5 to TRBJ2-7; 8 positions agree with TRBD1. V was clipped by 0 bases and J by 7 bases; unmatched bases: 5. CDR1 is MNHEY and CDR2 is SVGAGI in the germline V gene. CDR3 size: 14 residues. CDR3 bases: TGTGCCAGCAGTTACTCTCAGGGGGCGTGGGAGCAGTACTTC. This codes for CASSYSQGAWEQYF.

In this sample, this clonotype turned up many times. The V call is TRBV20-1, the J call TRBJ2-7, with 7 bases lining up with TRBD1. J lost 2 bases, V lost 0 bases, and 7 bases had no gene match. The CDR3 loop spans 15 amino acids. The V gene's germline CDR1 is DFQATT and CDR2 SNEGSKA (reference sequence). The CDR3 protein is CSARDTGTVTYEQYF. For the CDR3, the DNA is TGCAGTGCTAGAGATACCGGGACAGTAACCTACGAGCAGTACTTC.

This clonotype was counted ten times or more. The chain uses TRBV28 and TRBJ1-2; D call uncertain. Germline assignment: CDR1 MDHEN and CDR2 SYDVKM. V lost 3 bases to trimming and J lost 2 bases, with 7 bases between them. There are 13 residues in the CDR3. The CDR3 region is CASSFAENYGYTF. CDR3 DNA sequence: TGTGCCAGCAGTTTTGCGGAGAACTATGGCTACACCTTC.

This clonotype has a count of ten or more. The chain couples TRBV20-1 to TRBJ2-7, with 7 bases lining up with TRBD2. Germline-derived CDR1 and CDR2 are DFQATT and SNEGSKA (reference sequence). The V segment lost 1 base and the J segment 2 bases; nucleotides outside the gene matches: 8. This CDR3 has 15 residues. The CDR3 bases are TGCAGTGCTAGAGGTGGAGCGGGGAGCCCCTACGAGCAGTACTTC. It translates to CSARGGAGSPYEQYF.

This clonotype has a handful of counts. The junction differs from germline at one of its ends, possibly a read error. The chain links TRBV5-1 to TRBJ2-4, with no clear D. The CDR3 extends over 14 amino acids. CDR1 is SGHRS and CDR2 is YFSETQ in the germline V gene. The CDR3 DNA follows: TGCGCCAGCAGCTGGGGTGGTGGAGAAAACATTAAGTACTTC. This encodes CASSWGGGENIKYF.

This clonotype was seen repeatedly, ten times or more. V is TRBV2 and J is TRBJ2-7, with TRBD1 matching over 7 bases. With 5 bases clipped from V and 5 bases from J, the junction kept 9 bases outside the gene matches. The CDR3 has 14 residues. CDR1 is SNHLY and CDR2 is FYNNEI in the germline V gene. In DNA, the CDR3 is TGTGCCAGCAGTAGAGGGGGACAGTTCCACGAGCAGTACTTC. Its translation is CASSRGGQFHEQYF.

This clonotype was seen only once. A read error may be the cause here, since a much bigger clone is one base away. This chain uses TRBV7-2 with TRBJ1-3, with a weak D call TRBD1 (5 bases). This CDR3 is built from 15 residues. The germline CDR1 and CDR2 sequences are SGHTA and FQGNSA. V was trimmed by 5 bases and J by 1 base, leaving 12 bases between them. CDR3 sequence (DNA): TGTGCCAGCAGCCCGTACGAGGGGTCTGGAAACACCATATATTTT. Its protein product is CASSPYEGSGNTIYF.

In its sample, this clonotype was seen many times. This chain joins TRBV15 and TRBJ1-2; TRBD1 might be the D (6 bases). V dropped 3 bases and J dropped 5 bases, with 13 bases sitting between them. Germline V gives CDR1 LNHNV, CDR2 YYDKDF (reference sequence). CDR3 size: 14 residues. The CDR3 region has the DNA TGTGCCACCAGCAGGGGTGGACAGCCATATGGCTACACCTTC. Protein product: CATSRGGQPYGYTF.

This clonotype was counted ten times or more. J is TRBJ2-1 and V is TRBV12-3 or TRBV12-4; TRBD2 matches at 8 bases. The CDR3 totals 14 residues. With 3 bases clipped from V and 6 bases from J, the junction kept 4 bases outside the gene matches. This chain's CDR3 is CASSLTSAGNEQFF. The CDR3 nucleotides read TGTGCCAGCAGTTTGACTAGCGCGGGCAATGAGCAGTTCTTC.

This clonotype has ten or more counts. The chain combines TRBV7-9 with TRBJ2-7; possibly TRBD1 for D (6 bases). The V end was cut by 10 bases, the J end by 3 bases, with 13 bases between. Germline assignment: CDR1 SEHNR and CDR2 FQNEAQ (reference sequence). The CDR3 extends over 12 amino acids. The CDR3 region is CATTPTGYEQYF. DNA of the CDR3: TGTGCCACGACTCCGACAGGCTACGAGCAGTACTTC.

This clonotype was observed many times. The genes are TRBV20-1 and TRBJ1-1; the D gene is possibly TRBD1 (6 bases). Trimming took 6 bases from V and 6 from J, leaving 14 bases between them. This CDR3 has 12 residues. CDR1 is DFQATT and CDR2 is SNEGSKA in the germline V gene (reference sequence). The CDR3 nucleotides read TGCAGTGCCGCTAAAACAGGGTCTGAAGCTTTCTTT. Translation gives CSAAKTGSEAFF.